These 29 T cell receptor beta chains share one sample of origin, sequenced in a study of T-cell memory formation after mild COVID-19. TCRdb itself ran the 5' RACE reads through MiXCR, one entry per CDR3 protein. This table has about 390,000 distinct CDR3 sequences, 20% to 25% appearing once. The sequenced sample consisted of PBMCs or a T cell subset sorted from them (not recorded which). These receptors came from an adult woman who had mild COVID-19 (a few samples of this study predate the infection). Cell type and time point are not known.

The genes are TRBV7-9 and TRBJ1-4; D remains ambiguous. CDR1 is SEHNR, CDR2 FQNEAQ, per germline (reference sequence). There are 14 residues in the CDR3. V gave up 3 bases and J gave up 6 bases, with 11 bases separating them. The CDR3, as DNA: TGTGCCAGCAGCTTGGAGGGCAGCTATGAAAAACTGTTTTTT. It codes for CASSLEGSYEKLFF. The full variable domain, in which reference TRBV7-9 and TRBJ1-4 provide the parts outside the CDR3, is DTGVSQNPRHKITKRGQNVTFRCDPISEHNRLYWYRQTLGQGPEFLTYFQNEAQLEKSRLLSDRFSAERPKGSFSTLEIQRTEQGDSAMYLCASSLEGSYEKLFFGSGTQLSVL.

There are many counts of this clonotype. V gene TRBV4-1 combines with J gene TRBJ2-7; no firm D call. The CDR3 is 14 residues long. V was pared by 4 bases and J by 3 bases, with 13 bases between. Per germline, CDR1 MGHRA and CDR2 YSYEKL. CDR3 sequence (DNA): TGCGCCAGCAGCCCGAAAGGCCAGAGCTACGAGCAGTACTTC. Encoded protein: CASSPKGQSYEQYF.

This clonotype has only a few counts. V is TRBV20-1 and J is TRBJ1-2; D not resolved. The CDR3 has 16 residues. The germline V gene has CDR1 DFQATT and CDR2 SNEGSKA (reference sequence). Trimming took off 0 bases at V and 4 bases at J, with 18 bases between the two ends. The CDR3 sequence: CSARDPGQSPIYGYTF. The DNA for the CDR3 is TGCAGTGCTAGAGATCCCGGCCAGAGCCCGATCTATGGCTACACCTTC.

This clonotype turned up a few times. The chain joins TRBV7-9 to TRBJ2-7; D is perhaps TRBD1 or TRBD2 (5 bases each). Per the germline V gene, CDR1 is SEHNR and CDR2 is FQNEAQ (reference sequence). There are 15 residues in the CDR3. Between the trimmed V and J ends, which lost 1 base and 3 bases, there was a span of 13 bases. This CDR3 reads CASSLEGTENYEQYF. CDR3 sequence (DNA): TGTGCCAGCAGCTTAGAGGGGACGGAAAACTACGAGCAGTACTTC.

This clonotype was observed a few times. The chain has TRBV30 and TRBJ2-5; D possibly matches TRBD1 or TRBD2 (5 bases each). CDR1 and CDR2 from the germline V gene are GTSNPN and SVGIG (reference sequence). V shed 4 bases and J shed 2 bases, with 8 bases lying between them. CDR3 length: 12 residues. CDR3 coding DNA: TGTGCCTGGAATGGGGGTCAAGAGACCCAGTACTTC. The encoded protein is CAWNGGQETQYF.

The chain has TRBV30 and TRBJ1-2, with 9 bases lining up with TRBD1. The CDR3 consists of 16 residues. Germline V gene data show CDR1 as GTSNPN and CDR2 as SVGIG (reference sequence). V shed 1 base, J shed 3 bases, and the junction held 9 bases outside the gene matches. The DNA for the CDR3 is TGTGCCTGGAGTGCCCCAGGACAGGGGAGCCACTATGGCTACACCTTC. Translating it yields CAWSAPGQGSHYGYTF.

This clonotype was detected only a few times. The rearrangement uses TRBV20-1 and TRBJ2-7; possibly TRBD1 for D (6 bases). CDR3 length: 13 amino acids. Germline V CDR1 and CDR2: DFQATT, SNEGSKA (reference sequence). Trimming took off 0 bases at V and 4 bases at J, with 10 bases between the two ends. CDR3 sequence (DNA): TGCAGTGCTAGAGAAGCAGGGGTATACGAGCAGTACTTC. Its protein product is CSAREAGVYEQYF.

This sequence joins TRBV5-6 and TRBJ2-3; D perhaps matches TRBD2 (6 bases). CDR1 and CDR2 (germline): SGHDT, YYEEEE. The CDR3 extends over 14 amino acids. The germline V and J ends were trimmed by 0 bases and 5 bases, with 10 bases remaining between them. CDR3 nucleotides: TGTGCCAGCAGCTTGGCGGGAGAGGGAGATACGCAGTATTTT. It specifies CASSLAGEGDTQYF.

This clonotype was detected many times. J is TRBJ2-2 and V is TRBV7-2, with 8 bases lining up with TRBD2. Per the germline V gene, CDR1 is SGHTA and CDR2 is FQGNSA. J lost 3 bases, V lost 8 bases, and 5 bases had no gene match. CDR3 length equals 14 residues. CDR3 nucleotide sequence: TGTGCCAGCCAGCGGGAGTTCGACACCGGGGAGCTGTTTTTT. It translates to CASQREFDTGELFF. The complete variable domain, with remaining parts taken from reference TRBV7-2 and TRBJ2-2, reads GAGVSQSPSNKVTEKGKDVELRCDPISGHTALYWYRQSLGQGLEFLIYFQGNSAPDKSGLPSDRFSAERTGGSVSTLTIQRTQQEDSAVYLCASQREFDTGELFFGEGSRLTVL.

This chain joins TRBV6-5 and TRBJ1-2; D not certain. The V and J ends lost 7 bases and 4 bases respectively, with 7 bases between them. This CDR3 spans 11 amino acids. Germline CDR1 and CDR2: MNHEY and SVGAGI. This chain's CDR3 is CASTQGYGYTF. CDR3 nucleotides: TGTGCCAGCACCCAAGGCTATGGCTACACCTTC.

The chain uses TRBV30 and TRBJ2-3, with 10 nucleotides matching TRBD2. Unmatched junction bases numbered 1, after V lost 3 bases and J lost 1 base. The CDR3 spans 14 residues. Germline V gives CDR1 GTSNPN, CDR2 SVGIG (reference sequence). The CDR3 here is CAWSLAGGTDTQYF. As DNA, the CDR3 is TGTGCCTGGAGCCTAGCGGGGGGCACAGATACGCAGTATTTT. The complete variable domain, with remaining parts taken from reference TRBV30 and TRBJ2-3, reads SQTIHQWPATLVQPVGSPLSLECTVEGTSNPNLYWYRQAAGRGLQLLFYSVGIGQISSEVPQNLSASRPQDRQFILSSKKLLLSDSGFYLCAWSLAGGTDTQYFGPGTRLTVL.

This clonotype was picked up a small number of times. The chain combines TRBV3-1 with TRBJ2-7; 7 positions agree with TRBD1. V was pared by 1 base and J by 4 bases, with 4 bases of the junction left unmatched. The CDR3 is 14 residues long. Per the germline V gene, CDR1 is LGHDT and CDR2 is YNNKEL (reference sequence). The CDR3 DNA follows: TGTGCCAGCAGCCAAGGGACAGGCTATTACGAGCAGTACTTC. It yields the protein CASSQGTGYYEQYF.

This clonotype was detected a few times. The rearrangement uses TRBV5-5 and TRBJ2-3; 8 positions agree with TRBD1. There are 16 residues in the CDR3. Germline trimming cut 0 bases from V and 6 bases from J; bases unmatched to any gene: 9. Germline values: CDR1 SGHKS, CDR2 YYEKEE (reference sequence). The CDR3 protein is CASSLVLMDRVDTQYF. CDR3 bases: TGTGCCAGCAGCTTGGTACTCATGGACAGGGTGGATACGCAGTATTTT.

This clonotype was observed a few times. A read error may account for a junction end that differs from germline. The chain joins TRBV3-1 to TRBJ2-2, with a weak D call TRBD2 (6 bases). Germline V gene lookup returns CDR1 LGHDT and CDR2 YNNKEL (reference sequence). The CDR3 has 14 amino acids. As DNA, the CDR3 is TGTGCCAGCAGCCGGGGACTGACCACCGGGGAGCTGATTTTT. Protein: CASSRGLTTGELIF.

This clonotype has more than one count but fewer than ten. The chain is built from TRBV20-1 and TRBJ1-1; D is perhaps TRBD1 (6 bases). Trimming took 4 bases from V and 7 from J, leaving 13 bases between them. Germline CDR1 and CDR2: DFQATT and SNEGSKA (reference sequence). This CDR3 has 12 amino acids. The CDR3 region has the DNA TGCAGTGCTACTGACAGGAGGGGTGAAGCTTTCTTT. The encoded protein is CSATDRRGEAFF.

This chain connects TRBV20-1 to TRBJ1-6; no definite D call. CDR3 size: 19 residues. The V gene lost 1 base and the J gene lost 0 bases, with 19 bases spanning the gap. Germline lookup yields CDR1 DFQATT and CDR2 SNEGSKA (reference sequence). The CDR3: CSARAPYRNPSSYNSPLHF. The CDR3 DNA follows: TGCAGTGCTAGAGCTCCGTATAGGAACCCGAGCTCCTATAATTCACCCCTCCACTTT.

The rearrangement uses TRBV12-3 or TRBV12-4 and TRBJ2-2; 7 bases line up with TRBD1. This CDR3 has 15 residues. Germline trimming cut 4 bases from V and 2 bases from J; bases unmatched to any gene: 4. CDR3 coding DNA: TGTGCCAGCAGTTGGCGACAGGGAAACACCGGGGAGCTGTTTTTT. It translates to CASSWRQGNTGELFF.

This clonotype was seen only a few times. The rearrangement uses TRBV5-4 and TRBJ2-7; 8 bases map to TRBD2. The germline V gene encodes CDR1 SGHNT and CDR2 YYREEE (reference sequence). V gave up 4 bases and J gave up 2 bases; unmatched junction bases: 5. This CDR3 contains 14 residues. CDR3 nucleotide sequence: TGTGCCAGCAGCGGTAGCGGGACTCCCTACGAGCAGTACTTC. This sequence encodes CASSGSGTPYEQYF. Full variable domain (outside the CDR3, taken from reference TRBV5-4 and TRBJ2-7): ETGVTQSPTHLIKTRGQQVTLRCSSQSGHNTVSWYQQALGQGPQFIFQYYREEENGRGNFPPRFSGLQFPNYSSELNVNALELDDSALYLCASSGSGTPYEQYFGPGTRLTVT.

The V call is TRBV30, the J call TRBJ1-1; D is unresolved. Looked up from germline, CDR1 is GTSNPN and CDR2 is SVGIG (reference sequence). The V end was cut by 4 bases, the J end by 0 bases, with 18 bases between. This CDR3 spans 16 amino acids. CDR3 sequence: CAWTSGSHGLNTEAFF. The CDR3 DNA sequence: TGTGCCTGGACCTCCGGGAGCCACGGGTTGAACACTGAAGCTTTCTTT.

DNA of the CDR3: TGTGCCAGCAGCTTAGTCGAGGGATTCTACGTTGAAGCTTTCTTT. Its protein product is CASSLVEGFYVEAFF. The chain uses TRBV7-8 and TRBJ1-1; D gene unclear. This CDR3 has 15 residues. The germline V gene has CDR1 SGHVS and CDR2 FQNEAQ. V was trimmed by 1 base and J by 7 bases, leaving 16 bases between them.

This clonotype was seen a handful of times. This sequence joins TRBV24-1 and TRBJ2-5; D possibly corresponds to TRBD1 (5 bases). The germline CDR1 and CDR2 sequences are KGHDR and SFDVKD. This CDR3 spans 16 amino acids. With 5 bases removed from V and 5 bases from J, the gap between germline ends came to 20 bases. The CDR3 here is CATSGPTGLPAETQYF. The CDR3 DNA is TGTGCCACCAGTGGCCCCACAGGCCTTCCAGCCGAGACCCAGTACTTC.

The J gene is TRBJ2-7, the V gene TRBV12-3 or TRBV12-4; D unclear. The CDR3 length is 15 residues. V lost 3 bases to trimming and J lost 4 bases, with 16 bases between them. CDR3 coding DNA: TGTGCCAGCAGTTTGAAACCCGGGTCCCCGTACGAGCAGTACTTC. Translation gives CASSLKPGSPYEQYF.

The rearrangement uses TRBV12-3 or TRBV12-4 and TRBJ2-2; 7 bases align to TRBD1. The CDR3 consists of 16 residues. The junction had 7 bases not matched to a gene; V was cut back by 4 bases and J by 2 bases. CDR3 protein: CASSSRDSTNTGELFF. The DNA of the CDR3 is TGTGCCAGCAGTTCCCGGGACAGCACCAACACCGGGGAGCTGTTTTTT.

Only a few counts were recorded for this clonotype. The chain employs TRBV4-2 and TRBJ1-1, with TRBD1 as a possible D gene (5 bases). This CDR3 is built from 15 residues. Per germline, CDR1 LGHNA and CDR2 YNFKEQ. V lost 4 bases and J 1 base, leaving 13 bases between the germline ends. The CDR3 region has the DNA TGTGCCAGCAGCCCCTTAGGGGCGCGGAACACTGAAGCTTTCTTT. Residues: CASSPLGARNTEAFF.

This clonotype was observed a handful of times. CDR3 region: CASSWGLYSGANVLTF. CDR3 nucleotides: TGTGCCAGCAGCTGGGGGCTTTACTCTGGGGCCAACGTCCTGACTTTC. The chain joins TRBV7-2 to TRBJ2-6, with D perhaps matching TRBD1 (6 bases). Germline V gene sequence: CDR1 SGHTA, CDR2 FQGNSA. The V and J ends lost 4 bases and 0 bases respectively, with 10 bases between them. The CDR3 loop spans 16 amino acids.

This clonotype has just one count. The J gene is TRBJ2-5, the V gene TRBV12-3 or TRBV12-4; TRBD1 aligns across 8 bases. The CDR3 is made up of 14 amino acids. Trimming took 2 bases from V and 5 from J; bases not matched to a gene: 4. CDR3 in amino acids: CASSLSGGTETQYF. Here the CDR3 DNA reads TGTGCCAGCAGTTTATCAGGGGGCACGGAGACCCAGTACTTC.

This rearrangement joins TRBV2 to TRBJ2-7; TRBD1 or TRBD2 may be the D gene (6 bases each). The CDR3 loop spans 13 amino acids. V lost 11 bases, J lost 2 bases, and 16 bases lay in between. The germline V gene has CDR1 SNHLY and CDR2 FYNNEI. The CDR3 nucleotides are TGTGCCGTCAGGGGCGGGGAAACCTACGAGCAGTACTTC. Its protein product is CAVRGGETYEQYF.

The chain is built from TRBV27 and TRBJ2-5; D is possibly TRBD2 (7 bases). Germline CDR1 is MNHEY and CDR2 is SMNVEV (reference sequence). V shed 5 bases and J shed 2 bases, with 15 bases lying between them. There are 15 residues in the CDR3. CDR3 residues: CASSGGGGKQETQYF. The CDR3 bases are TGTGCCAGCAGTGGGGGGGGCGGGAAACAAGAGACCCAGTACTTC.

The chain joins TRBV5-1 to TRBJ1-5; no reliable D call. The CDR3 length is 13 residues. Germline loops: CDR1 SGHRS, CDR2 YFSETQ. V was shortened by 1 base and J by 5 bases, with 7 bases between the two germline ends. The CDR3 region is CASSLTQDQPQHF. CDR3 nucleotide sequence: TGCGCCAGCAGCTTGACCCAGGATCAGCCCCAGCATTTT.